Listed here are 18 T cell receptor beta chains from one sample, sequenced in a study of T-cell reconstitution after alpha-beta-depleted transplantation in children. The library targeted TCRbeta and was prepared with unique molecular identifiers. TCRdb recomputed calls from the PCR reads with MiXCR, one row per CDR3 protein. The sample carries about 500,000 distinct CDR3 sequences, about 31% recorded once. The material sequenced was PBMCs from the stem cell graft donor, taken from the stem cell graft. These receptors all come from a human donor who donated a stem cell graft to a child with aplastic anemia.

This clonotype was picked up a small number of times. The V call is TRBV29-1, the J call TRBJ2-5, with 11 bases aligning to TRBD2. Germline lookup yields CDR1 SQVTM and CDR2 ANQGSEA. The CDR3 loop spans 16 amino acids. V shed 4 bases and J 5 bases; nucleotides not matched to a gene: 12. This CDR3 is CSVGGLAGGVVETQYF. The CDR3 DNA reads TGCAGCGTTGGTGGCCTAGCGGGAGGAGTAGTGGAGACCCAGTACTTC.

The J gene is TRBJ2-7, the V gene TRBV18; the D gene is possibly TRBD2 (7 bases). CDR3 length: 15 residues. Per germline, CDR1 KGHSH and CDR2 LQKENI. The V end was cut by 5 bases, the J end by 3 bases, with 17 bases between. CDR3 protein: CASSDTGGGLYEQYF. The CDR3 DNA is TGTGCCAGCTCAGACACTGGGGGGGGCCTCTACGAGCAGTACTTC.

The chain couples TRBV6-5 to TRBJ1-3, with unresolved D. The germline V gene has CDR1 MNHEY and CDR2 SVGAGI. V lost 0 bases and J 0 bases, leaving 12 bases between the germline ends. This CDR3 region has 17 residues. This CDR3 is CASSYSGAQGSGNTIYF. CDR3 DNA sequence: TGTGCCAGCAGTTACTCGGGAGCCCAAGGCTCTGGAAACACCATATATTTT.

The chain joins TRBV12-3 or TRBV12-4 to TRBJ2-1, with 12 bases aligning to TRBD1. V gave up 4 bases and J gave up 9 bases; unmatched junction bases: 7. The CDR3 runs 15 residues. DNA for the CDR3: TGTGCCAGCAGTTGGGGGACAGGGGGCTCGGGTGAGCAGTTCTTC. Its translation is CASSWGTGGSGEQFF.

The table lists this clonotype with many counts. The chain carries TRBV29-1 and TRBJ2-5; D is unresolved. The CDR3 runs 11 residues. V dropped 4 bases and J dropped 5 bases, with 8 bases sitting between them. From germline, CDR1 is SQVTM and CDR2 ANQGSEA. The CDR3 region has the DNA TGCAGCGTTGGGCTGCAGGAGACCCAGTACTTC. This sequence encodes CSVGLQETQYF.

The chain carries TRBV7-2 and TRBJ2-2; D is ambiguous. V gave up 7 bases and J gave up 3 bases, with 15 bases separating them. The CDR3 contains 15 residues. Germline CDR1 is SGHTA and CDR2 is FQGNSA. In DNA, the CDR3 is TGTGCCAGCATCCCCTCCAGTTCCCACACCGGGGAGCTGTTTTTT. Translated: CASIPSSSHTGELFF.

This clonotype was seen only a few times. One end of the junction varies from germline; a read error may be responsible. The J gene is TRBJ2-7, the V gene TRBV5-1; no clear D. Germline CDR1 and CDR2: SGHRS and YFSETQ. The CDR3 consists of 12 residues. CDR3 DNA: TGCGCCAGCAGCTTGTTCTCCGACGAGCAGTACTTC. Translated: CASSLFSDEQYF. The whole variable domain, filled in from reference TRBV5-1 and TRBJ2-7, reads KAGVTQTPRYLIKTRGQQVTLSCSPISGHRSVSWYQQTPGQGLQFLFEYFSETQRNKGNFPGRFSGRQFSNSRSEMNVSTLELGDSALYLCASSLFSDEQYFGPGTRLTVT.

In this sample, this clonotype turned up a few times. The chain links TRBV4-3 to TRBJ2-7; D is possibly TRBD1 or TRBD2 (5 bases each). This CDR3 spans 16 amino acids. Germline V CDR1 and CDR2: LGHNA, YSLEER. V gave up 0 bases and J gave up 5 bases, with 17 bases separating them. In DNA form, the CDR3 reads TGCGCCAGCAGCCAAGAAGACGGGACCGCATTGCACGAGCAGTACTTC. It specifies CASSQEDGTALHEQYF.

CDR3 region: CASSPRDTQKGFF. The CDR3 coding sequence is TGTGCCAGCAGTCCTCGGGACACTCAAAAAGGTTTCTTT. The chain employs TRBV6-2 or TRBV6-3 and TRBJ1-1; tentatively, D is TRBD1 (6 bases). Between the trimmed V and J ends, which lost 5 bases and 13 bases, there was a span of 20 bases. The CDR3 totals 13 residues. Per the germline V gene, CDR1 is MNHEY and CDR2 is SVGEGT.

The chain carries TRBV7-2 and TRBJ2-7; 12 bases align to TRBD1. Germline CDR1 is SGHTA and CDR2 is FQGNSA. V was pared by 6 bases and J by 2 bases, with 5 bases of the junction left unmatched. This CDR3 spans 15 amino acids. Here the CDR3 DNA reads TGTGCCAGCAGTCGAGGGACAGGGGGCGCCTACGAGCAGTACTTC. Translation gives CASSRGTGGAYEQYF.

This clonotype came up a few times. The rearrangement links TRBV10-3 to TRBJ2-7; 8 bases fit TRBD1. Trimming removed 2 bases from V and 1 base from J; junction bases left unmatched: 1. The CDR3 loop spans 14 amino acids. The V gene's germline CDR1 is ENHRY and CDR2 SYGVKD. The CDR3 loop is CAISEDRGSYEQYV. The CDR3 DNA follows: TGTGCCATCAGTGAGGACAGGGGATCCTACGAGCAGTACGTC.

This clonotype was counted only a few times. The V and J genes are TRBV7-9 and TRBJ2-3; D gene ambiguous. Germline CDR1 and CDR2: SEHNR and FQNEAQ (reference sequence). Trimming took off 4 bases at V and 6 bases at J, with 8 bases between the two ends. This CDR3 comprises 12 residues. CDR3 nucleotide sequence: TGTGCCAGCAGCTCCTCGGCCGATACGCAGTATTTT. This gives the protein CASSSSADTQYF.

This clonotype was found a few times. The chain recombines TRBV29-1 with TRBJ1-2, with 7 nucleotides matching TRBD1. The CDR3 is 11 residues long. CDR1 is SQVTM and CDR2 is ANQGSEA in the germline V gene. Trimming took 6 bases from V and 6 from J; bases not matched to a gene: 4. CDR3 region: CSVAGTDGYTF. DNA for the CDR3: TGCAGCGTAGCCGGGACAGATGGCTACACCTTC. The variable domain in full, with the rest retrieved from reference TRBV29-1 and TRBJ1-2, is SAVISQKPSRDICQRGTSLTIQCQVDSQVTMMFWYRQQPGQSLTLIATANQGSEATYESGFVIDKFPISRPNLTFSTLTVSNMSPEDSSIYLCSVAGTDGYTFGSGTRLTVV.

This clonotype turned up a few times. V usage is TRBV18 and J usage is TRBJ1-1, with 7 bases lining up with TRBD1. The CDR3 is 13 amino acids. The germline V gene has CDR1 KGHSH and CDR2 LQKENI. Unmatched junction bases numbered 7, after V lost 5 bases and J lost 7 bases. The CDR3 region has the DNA TGTGCCAGCTCAGGCGGGACAGAAGGTGAAGCTTTCTTT. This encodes CASSGGTEGEAFF.

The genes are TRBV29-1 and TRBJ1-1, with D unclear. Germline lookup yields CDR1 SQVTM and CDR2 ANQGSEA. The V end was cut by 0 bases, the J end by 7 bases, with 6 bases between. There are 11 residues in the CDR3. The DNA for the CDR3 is TGCAGCGTTGAAGAGAGCGGTGAAGCTTTCTTT. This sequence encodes CSVEESGEAFF.

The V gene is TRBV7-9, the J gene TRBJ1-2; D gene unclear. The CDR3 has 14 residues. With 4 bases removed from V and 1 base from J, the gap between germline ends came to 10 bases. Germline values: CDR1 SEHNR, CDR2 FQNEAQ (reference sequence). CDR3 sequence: CASSSLGINYGYTF. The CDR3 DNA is TGTGCCAGCAGCTCACTCGGGATTAACTATGGCTACACCTTC.

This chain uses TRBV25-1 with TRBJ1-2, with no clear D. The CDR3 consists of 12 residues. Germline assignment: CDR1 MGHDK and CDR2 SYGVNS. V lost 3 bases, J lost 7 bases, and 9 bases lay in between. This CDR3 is CASSEVRSGYTF. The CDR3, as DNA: TGTGCCAGCAGTGAGGTACGGTCTGGCTACACCTTC.

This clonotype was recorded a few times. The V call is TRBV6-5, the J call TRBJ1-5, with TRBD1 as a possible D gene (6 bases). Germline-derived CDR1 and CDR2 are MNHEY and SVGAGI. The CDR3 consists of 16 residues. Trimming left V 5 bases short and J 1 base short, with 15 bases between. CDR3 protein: CASSRTGYGSNQPQHF. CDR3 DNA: TGTGCCAGCAGTCGTACAGGGTATGGGAGCAATCAGCCCCAGCATTTT.